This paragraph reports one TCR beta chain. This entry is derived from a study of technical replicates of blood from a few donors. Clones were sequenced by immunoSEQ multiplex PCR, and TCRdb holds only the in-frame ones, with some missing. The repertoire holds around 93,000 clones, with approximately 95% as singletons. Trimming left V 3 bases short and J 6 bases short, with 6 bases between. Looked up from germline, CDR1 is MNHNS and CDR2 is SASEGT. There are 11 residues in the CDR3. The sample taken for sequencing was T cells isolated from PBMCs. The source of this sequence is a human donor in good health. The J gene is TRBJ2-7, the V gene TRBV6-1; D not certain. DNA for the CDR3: TGTGCCAGCAGTGACACACCCGAGCAGTACTTC. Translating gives CASSDTPEQYF.